Listed below are T cell receptor beta chains from one sample, sequenced in a study of blood T cell repertoires in COVID-19. The repertoire was sequenced with immunoSEQ multiplex PCR; TCRdb's copy has only in-frame clones and lacks some. The repertoire holds under 150,000 clones, with 79% as singletons. The sequenced material came from peripheral blood. The receptors shown here come from a woman older than 75 with acute or convalescent COVID-19. Both conserved end residues are part of each CDR3. D genes are given only for firm matches. Size values are once, few and many counts, or a class for expanded clones, and some rows have none.

D: NA
size: NA
J: TRBJ2-2
V: TRBV13
CDR3: CASSLDNANTGELFF
DNA: TGTGCCAGCAGCCTGGACAACGCGAACACCGGGGAGCTGTTTTTT

D: NA
size: NA
J: TRBJ1-1
V: TRBV13
CDR3: CASSYKRQVNTEAFF
DNA: TGTGCCAGCAGCTATAAACGACAGGTGAACACTGAAGCTTTCTTT

D: NA
size: NA
J: TRBJ1-2
V: TRBV4-1
CDR3: CASSQEGRYGYTF
DNA: TGCGCCAGCAGCCAGGAGGGAAGGTATGGCTACACCTTC

D: TRBD2
size: few
J: TRBJ2-2
V: TRBV5-4
CDR3: CASSPTSGRAGGELFF
DNA: TGTGCCAGCAGCCCCACTAGCGGGAGGGCCGGCGGGGAGCTGTTTTTT

D: TRBD1
size: NA
J: TRBJ2-7
V: TRBV6-5
CDR3: CASSYSNRGFYEQYF
DNA: TGTGCCAGCAGTTACTCTAACAGGGGTTTCTACGAGCAGTACTTC

D: TRBD2
size: NA
J: TRBJ2-7
V: TRBV6-5
CDR3: CASRQTSGSSYEQYF
DNA: TGTGCCAGCAGACAGACTAGCGGGAGCTCCTACGAGCAGTACTTC

D: NA
size: NA
J: TRBJ1-1
V: TRBV9
CDR3: CASSVGGQTEAFF
DNA: TGTGCCAGCAGCGTAGGAGGGCAGACTGAAGCTTTCTTT

D: NA
size: NA
J: TRBJ2-3
V: TRBV30
CDR3: CGASLPSTDTQYF
DNA: TGTGGCGCTTCATTGCCAAGCACAGATACGCAGTATTTT

D: TRBD2
size: NA
J: TRBJ2-7
V: TRBV27
CDR3: CASSVRLAGGNEQYF
DNA: TGTGCCAGCAGTGTCCGACTAGCGGGGGGGAACGAGCAGTACTTC

D: TRBD1
size: once
J: TRBJ2-1
V: TRBV5-1
CDR3: CASSLRGTGDGEQFF
DNA: TGCGCCAGCAGCTTGCGGGGGACAGGGGACGGTGAGCAGTTCTTC

D: NA
size: NA
J: TRBJ2-7
V: TRBV5-8
CDR3: CASSLNGAQDYEQYF
DNA: TGTGCCAGCAGCTTGAATGGAGCACAGGACTACGAGCAGTACTTC

D: TRBD1
size: NA
J: TRBJ1-3
V: TRBV6-2/TRBV6-3
CDR3: CASSLRGGRNTIYF
DNA: TGTGCCAGCAGCCTTCGAGGGGGCAGAAACACCATATATTTT

D: NA
size: NA
J: TRBJ1-2
V: TRBV15
CDR3: CATSRDLWRRGGPNYGYTF
DNA: TGTGCCACCAGCAGAGATCTGTGGAGGAGGGGAGGACCTAACTATGGCTACACCTTC